The 19 T cell receptor beta chains given below trace back to one sample, sequenced in a study of T cell clones after liver transplantation. No cognate antigen is known for these TCRs. Data came from immunoSEQ multiplex PCR; TCRdb stores just in-frame clones and leaves some out. Here the sample spans about 6,000 clones, 30% being singletons. Proliferating CFSE-low MLR cells were sequenced to define alloreactive TCRbeta sequences. The sequenced sample was CD4+ T cells from cultured PBMCs. These receptors were taken from a human patient who received a liver transplant. Some of the T cells may derive from the graft donor.

The chain joins TRBV6-6 to TRBJ2-7; the D is unclear. There are 14 residues in the CDR3. V was clipped by 2 bases and J by 3 bases, with 11 bases between them. Germline values: CDR1 MNHNY, CDR2 SVGAGI (reference sequence). In nucleotides, the CDR3 is TGTGCCAGCAGTTACAGAGGTAACTACTACGAGCAGTACTTC. As protein: CASSYRGNYYEQYF.

By share, this clone ranks as medium-sized. This rearrangement joins TRBV19 to TRBJ1-5, with unresolved D. Between the trimmed V and J ends, which lost 3 bases and 7 bases, there was a span of 16 bases. The CDR3 covers 15 residues. Germline-derived CDR1 and CDR2 are LNHDA and SQIVND (reference sequence). This CDR3 reads CASSMITIGGQPQHF. CDR3 DNA sequence: TGTGCCAGTAGTATGATAACTATCGGCGGACAGCCCCAGCATTTT.

V usage is TRBV19 and J usage is TRBJ2-6; 9 bases align to TRBD1. From germline, CDR1 is LNHDA and CDR2 SQIVND (reference sequence). This CDR3 spans 18 amino acids. The V segment lost 7 bases and the J segment 1 base; nucleotides outside the gene matches: 11. The CDR3 spells CASTPRDRDLSGANVLTF. The CDR3 DNA reads TGTGCCAGTACCCCTCGGGACAGGGATTTATCTGGGGCCAACGTCCTGACTTTC. Complete variable domain (other parts from reference TRBV19 and TRBJ2-6): DGGITQSPKYLFRKEGQNVTLSCEQNLNHDAMYWYRQDPGQGLRLIYYSQIVNDFQKGDIAEGYSVSREKKESFPLTVTSAQKNPTAFYLCASTPRDRDLSGANVLTFGAGSRLTVL.

This clone is medium-sized. V gene TRBV28 combines with J gene TRBJ2-7; no clear D. The CDR3 runs to 14 residues. Germline V gene data show CDR1 as MDHEN and CDR2 as SYDVKM. The ends were cut back, 8 bases at V and 6 bases at J, with 20 bases in the middle. The CDR3 DNA sequence: TGTGCCAGCGGCTCACCCATAAACCGACTCGAGCAGTACTTC. Its translation is CASGSPINRLEQYF.

This clone appeared a few times. J is TRBJ2-5 and V is TRBV7-2; TRBD1 matches 9 bases. Germline loops: CDR1 SGHTA, CDR2 FQGNSA. J gave up 4 bases and V 8 bases, and 8 bases lay outside the gene matches. The CDR3 is made up of 14 amino acids. The CDR3 nucleotides read TGTGCCAGCGGCAGGACAGGGGCGGGAGAGACCCAGTACTTC. Translated: CASGRTGAGETQYF. Full variable domain (outside the CDR3, taken from reference TRBV7-2 and TRBJ2-5): GAGVSQSPSNKVTEKGKDVELRCDPISGHTALYWYRQSLGQGLEFLIYFQGNSAPDKSGLPSDRFSAERTGGSVSTLTIQRTQQEDSAVYLCASGRTGAGETQYFGPGTRLLVL.

This clone was detected only a few times. V and J are TRBV5-1 and TRBJ2-1; 8 bases agree with TRBD2. The CDR3 consists of 15 residues. J gave up 8 bases and V 0 bases, and 7 bases lay outside the gene matches. CDR1 and CDR2 from the germline V gene are SGHRS and YFSETQ. CDR3 nucleotides: TGCGCCAGCAGCTTGGACGGGAGGGCTTTCGATGAGCAGTTCTTC. Translated, it gives CASSLDGRAFDEQFF.

This chain's CDR3 is CASKDYEQYF. The CDR3 DNA sequence: TGTGCCAGCAAAGACTACGAGCAGTACTTC. The J gene is TRBJ2-7, the V gene TRBV6-1; the D is unclear. V lost 7 bases, J lost 3 bases, and 4 bases lay in between. Germline V gene lookup returns CDR1 MNHNS and CDR2 SASEGT. The CDR3 totals 10 residues.

As concerns this clone: It is likely a read error: a sequence one base away is far more abundant. This chain uses TRBV18 with TRBJ1-1; the D gene is possibly TRBD1 (5 bases). The length of the CDR3 is 15 residues. Trimming stripped 5 bases from V and 4 bases from J, with 17 bases between. The germline V gene has CDR1 KGHSH and CDR2 LQKENI. The CDR3 is CASSERAGPGTEAFF. Here the CDR3 DNA reads TGTGCCAGCTCAGAGCGGGCAGGGCCTGGCACTGAAGCTTTCTTT.

This clone was found a few times. Germline is not matched at one junction end, which may reflect a read error. V usage is TRBV4-1 and J usage is TRBJ2-3; D perhaps matches TRBD1 (5 bases). Germline CDR1 MGHRA, CDR2 YSYEKL. This CDR3 has 15 amino acids. CDR3 sequence reads: CASSQDRGSTDTQYF. Here the CDR3 DNA reads TGTGCCAGCAGCCAAGATAGGGGTAGCACAGATACGCAGTATTTT.

This clone occurred a few times. The rearrangement uses TRBV10-1 and TRBJ1-1; D unclear. Germline CDR1 reads WNHNN; CDR2 reads SYGVQD (reference sequence). CDR3 length: 14 amino acids. V shed 8 bases and J shed 0 bases, with 13 bases lying between them. CDR3 bases: TGCGCCAGCGGGGTCAGTCGGATGAACACTGAAGCTTTCTTT. Translating it yields CASGVSRMNTEAFF.

This chain joins TRBV4-2 and TRBJ1-1, with 10 bases matching TRBD1. There are 17 residues in the CDR3. The trim removed 5 bases at V and 11 bases at J, leaving 20 bases unmatched. Germline CDR1 reads LGHNA; CDR2 reads YNFKEQ. The CDR3 sequence is CASSFYPTRDRGSSAFF. CDR3 nucleotides: TGTGCCAGCAGCTTTTACCCGACCCGGGACAGGGGCTCGTCTGCTTTCTTT.

The CDR3 DNA is TGTGCCAGCAGCTTGGACGGACTCACTGAAGCTTTCTTT. It specifies CASSLDGLTEAFF. V usage is TRBV7-2 and J usage is TRBJ1-1; D is ambiguous. Trimming removed 3 bases at V and 4 bases at J, with 9 bases between. Germline CDR1 reads SGHTA; CDR2 reads FQGNSA. CDR3 length: 13 residues.

This clone is medium-sized within its sample. The V and J genes are TRBV19 and TRBJ2-7; 9 nucleotides line up with TRBD1. Losses at the gene ends were 5 bases for V and 2 bases for J; bases not matched to a gene: 7. Per germline, CDR1 LNHDA and CDR2 SQIVND (reference sequence). CDR3 size: 15 residues. CDR3 sequence: CASSAPGQGTYEQYF. The CDR3, as DNA: TGTGCCAGTAGTGCACCGGGACAGGGTACCTACGAGCAGTACTTC.

The CDR3 nucleotides read TGCGCCAGCACCCTTCATGTTGGGGAGGGCCGGACAGATACGCAGTATTTT. It is translated as CASTLHVGEGRTDTQYF. The J gene is TRBJ2-3, the V gene TRBV5-1; 7 bases map to TRBD2. In germline, CDR1 is SGHRS, CDR2 YFSETQ. Trimming took 6 bases from V and 3 from J; bases not matched to a gene: 16. This CDR3 spans 17 amino acids.

This clone rates as large. Other DNA variants within this sample encode the same CDR3. This chain uses TRBV6-1 with TRBJ2-7; 8 bases align to TRBD2. The trim removed 6 bases at V and 5 bases at J, leaving 12 bases unmatched. Per the germline V gene, CDR1 is MNHNS and CDR2 is SASEGT. CDR3 length equals 15 residues. The CDR3 loop is CASRSGGSGNNEQYF. Here the CDR3 DNA reads TGTGCCAGCAGGTCGGGTGGTAGCGGGAACAACGAGCAGTACTTC.

This clone was seen more than once but under ten times. The CDR3 reads CASSSGQGRTEAFF. The CDR3 DNA follows: TGTGCCAGCAGCTCCGGACAGGGGAGAACTGAAGCTTTCTTT. This sequence joins TRBV7-2 and TRBJ1-1; TRBD1 matches 9 bases. Losses at the gene ends were 4 bases for V and 5 bases for J; bases not matched to a gene: 5. Germline V gene data show CDR1 as SGHTA and CDR2 as FQGNSA. This CDR3 has 14 amino acids.

This clone was found a few times. This rearrangement joins TRBV10-3 to TRBJ1-1, with D unresolved. The CDR3 loop spans 14 amino acids. Germline-derived CDR1 and CDR2 are ENHRY and SYGVKD. The V end was cut by 6 bases, the J end by 5 bases, with 16 bases between. The CDR3 DNA reads as TGTGCCATCAGCACTGATCGGGTTTGGACTGAAGCTTTCTTT. Translation gives CAISTDRVWTEAFF.

By share, this clone counts as medium-sized. This chain uses TRBV15 with TRBJ2-2; D is perhaps TRBD2 (5 bases). V gave up 3 bases and J gave up 7 bases, with 18 bases separating them. This CDR3 spans 16 amino acids. From germline, CDR1 is LNHNV and CDR2 YYDKDF (reference sequence). CDR3 loop: CATSRTLGVGGGELFF. DNA for the CDR3: TGTGCCACCAGCAGGACCTTGGGAGTTGGCGGCGGGGAGCTGTTTTTT. Using reference TRBV15 and TRBJ2-2 for the parts outside the CDR3, the full variable domain is DAMVIQNPRYQVTQFGKPVTLSCSQTLNHNVMYWYQQKSSQAPKLLFHYYDKDFNNEADTPDNFQSRRPNTSFCFLDIRSPGLGDTAMYLCATSRTLGVGGGELFFGEGSRLTVL.

The rearrangement uses TRBV2 and TRBJ2-7; D possibly corresponds to TRBD1 (7 bases). The V and J ends lost 2 bases and 4 bases respectively, with 24 bases between them. This CDR3 has 18 residues. The germline V gene encodes CDR1 SNHLY and CDR2 FYNNEI. CDR3 amino acids: CASSEWSKAGGGLYEQYF. The CDR3 DNA is TGTGCCAGCAGTGAATGGAGTAAAGCAGGGGGAGGTTTGTACGAGCAGTACTTC. Based on the CDR3 plus reference TRBV2 and TRBJ2-7, the full variable domain is EPEVTQTPSHQVTQMGQEVILRCVPISNHLYFYWYRQILGQKVEFLVSFYNNEISEKSEIFDDQFSVERPDGSNFTLKIRSTKLEDSAMYFCASSEWSKAGGGLYEQYFGPGTRLTVT.